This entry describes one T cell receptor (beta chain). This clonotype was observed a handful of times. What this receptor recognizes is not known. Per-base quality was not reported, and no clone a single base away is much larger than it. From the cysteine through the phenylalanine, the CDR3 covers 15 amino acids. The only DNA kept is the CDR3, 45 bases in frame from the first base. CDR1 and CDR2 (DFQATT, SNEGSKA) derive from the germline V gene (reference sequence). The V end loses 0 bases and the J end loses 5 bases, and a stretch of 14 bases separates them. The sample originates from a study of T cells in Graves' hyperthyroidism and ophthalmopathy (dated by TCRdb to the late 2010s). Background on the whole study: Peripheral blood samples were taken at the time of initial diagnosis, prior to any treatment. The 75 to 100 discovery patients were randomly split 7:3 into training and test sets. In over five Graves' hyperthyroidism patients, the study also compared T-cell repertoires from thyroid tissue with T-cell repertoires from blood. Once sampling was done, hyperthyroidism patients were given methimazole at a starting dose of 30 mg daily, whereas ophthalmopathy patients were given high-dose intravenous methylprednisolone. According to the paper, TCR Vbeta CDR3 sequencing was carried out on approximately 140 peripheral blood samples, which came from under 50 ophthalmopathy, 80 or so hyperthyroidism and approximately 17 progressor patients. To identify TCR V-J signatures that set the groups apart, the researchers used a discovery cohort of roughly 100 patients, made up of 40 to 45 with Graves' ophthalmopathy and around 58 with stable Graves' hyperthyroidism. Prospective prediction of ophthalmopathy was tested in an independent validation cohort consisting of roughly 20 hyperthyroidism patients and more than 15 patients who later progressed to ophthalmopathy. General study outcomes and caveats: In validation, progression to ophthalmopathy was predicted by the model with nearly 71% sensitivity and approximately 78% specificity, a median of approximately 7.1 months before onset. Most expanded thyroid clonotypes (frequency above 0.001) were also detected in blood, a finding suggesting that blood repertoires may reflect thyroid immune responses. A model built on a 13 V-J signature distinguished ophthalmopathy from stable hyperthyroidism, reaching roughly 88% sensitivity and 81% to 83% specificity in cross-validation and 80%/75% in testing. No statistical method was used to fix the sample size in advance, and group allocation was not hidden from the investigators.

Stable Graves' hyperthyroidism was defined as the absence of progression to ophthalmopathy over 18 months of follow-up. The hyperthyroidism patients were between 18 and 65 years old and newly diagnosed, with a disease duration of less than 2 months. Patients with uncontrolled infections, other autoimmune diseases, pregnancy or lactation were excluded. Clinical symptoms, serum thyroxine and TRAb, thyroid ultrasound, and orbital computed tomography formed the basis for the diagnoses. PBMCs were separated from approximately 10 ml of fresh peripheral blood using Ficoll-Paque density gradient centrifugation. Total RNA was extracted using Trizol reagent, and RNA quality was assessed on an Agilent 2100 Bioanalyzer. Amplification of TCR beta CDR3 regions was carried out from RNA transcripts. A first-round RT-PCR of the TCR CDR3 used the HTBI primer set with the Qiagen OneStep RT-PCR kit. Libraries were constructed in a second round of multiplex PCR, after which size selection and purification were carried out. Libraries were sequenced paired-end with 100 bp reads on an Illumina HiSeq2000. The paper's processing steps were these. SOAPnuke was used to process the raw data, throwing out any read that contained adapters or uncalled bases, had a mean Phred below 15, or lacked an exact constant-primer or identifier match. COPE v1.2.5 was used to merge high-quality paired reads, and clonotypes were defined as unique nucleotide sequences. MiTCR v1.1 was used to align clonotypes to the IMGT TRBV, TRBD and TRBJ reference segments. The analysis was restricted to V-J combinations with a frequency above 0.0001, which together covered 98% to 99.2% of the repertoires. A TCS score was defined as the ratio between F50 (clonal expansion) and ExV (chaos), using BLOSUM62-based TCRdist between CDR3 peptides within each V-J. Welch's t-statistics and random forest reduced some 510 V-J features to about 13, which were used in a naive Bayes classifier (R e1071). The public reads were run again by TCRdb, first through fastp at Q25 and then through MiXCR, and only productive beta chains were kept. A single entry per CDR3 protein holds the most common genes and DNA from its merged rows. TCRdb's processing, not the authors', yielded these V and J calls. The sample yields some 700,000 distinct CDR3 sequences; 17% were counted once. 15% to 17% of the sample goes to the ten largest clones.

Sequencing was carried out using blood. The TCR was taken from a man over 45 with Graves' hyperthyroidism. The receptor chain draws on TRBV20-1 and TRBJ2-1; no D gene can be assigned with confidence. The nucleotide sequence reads TGCAGTGCTAGAGATTGGGCTAGATGGGACAATGAGCAGTTCTTC. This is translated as CSARDWARWDNEQFF.